A single sample gave rise to the 32 T cell receptor beta chains below, sequenced in a study of cytotoxic CD8 clonotypes in ibrutinib-treated CLL (dated by TCRdb to the early 2020s). The library was obtained by the immunoSEQ multiplex PCR assay. Here the immuneACCESS table is served through TCRdb, limited to in-frame sequences with V and J called. Missing clones are a known gap in these copies; in checked studies unresolved V genes cover under half, and the rest lacks a known reason. This sample comprises tens of thousands of clones, over 45% of them detected only once. The top ten hold approximately 17% of the sample. The sequencing here drew on PBMCs, taken before ibrutinib treatment. These receptors were taken from a human donor with chronic lymphocytic leukemia.

The sample holds a few counts of this clone. The chain combines TRBV30 with TRBJ1-1; a possible D gene is TRBD1 (6 bases). Trimming took off 8 bases at V and 8 bases at J, with 18 bases between the two ends. The CDR3 has 12 amino acids. Germline V gene sequence: CDR1 GTSNPN, CDR2 SVGIG (reference sequence). In DNA form, the CDR3 reads TGTGCCCCGTACTACAGGGCCGCAGAAGCTTTCTTT. Protein product: CAPYYRAAEAFF.

The V and J genes are TRBV5-6 and TRBJ1-1; D not resolved. Germline-derived CDR1 and CDR2 are SGHDT and YYEEEE. The CDR3 extends over 15 amino acids. Trimming removed 4 bases at V and 4 bases at J, with 17 bases between. In DNA form, the CDR3 reads TGTGCCAGCAGCCCCGTAGCTGGGGTTCGCACTGAAGCTTTCTTT. Amino acid sequence: CASSPVAGVRTEAFF.

This clone was seen a few times. The V call is TRBV28, the J call TRBJ1-6; tentatively, D is TRBD1 (6 bases). The V gene lost 6 bases and the J gene lost 7 bases, with 16 bases spanning the gap. This CDR3 is built from 15 residues. The V gene's germline CDR1 is MDHEN and CDR2 SYDVKM. The CDR3 loop is CASSFLAGVNSPLHF. DNA for the CDR3: TGTGCCAGCAGCTTCTTAGCAGGGGTCAATTCACCCCTCCACTTT.

V is TRBV7-8 and J is TRBJ1-4; 8 nucleotides line up with TRBD1. J was trimmed by 0 bases and V by 5 bases; bases with no gene match: 14. Germline V gene lookup returns CDR1 SGHVS and CDR2 FQNEAQ. This CDR3 spans 19 amino acids. The CDR3 loop is CASSPTGTGWAATNEKLFF. The DNA for the CDR3 is TGTGCCAGCAGCCCAACCGGGACAGGATGGGCAGCAACTAATGAAAAACTGTTTTTT.

The chain links TRBV7-8 to TRBJ2-3; the D gene is possibly TRBD1 (6 bases). Trimming stripped 3 bases from V and 6 bases from J, with 13 bases between. This CDR3 has 14 residues. The V gene's germline CDR1 is SGHVS and CDR2 FQNEAQ. The CDR3 loop reads CASSLLWGQDTQYF. The CDR3 DNA sequence: TGTGCCAGCAGCTTGCTGTGGGGGCAGGATACGCAGTATTTT.

The gene calls are TRBV19 and TRBJ1-2; 7 bases line up with TRBD1. This CDR3 comprises 11 residues. Looked up from germline, CDR1 is LNHDA and CDR2 is SQIVND (reference sequence). The ends lost 8 bases at V and 7 bases at J; junction bases unmatched: 4. The CDR3 is CASLGGSGYTF. CDR3 in DNA: TGTGCCAGTTTAGGGGGCTCTGGCTACACCTTC.

This clone was seen a handful of times. The chain uses TRBV28 and TRBJ1-5; D remains ambiguous. The V end was cut by 4 bases, the J end by 8 bases, with 6 bases between. CDR3 length: 11 residues. Germline CDR1 is MDHEN and CDR2 is SYDVKM. The CDR3 loop reads CASSYSEPQHF. As DNA, the CDR3 is TGTGCCAGCAGTTACAGTGAGCCCCAGCATTTT.

The V gene is TRBV5-6, the J gene TRBJ1-6, with D hard to call. Trimming took off 4 bases at V and 0 bases at J, with 5 bases between the two ends. Germline V CDR1 and CDR2: SGHDT, YYEEEE. This CDR3 contains 14 residues. The CDR3 reads CASSPPSYNSPLHF. The CDR3 DNA reads as TGTGCCAGCAGCCCTCCCTCCTATAATTCACCCCTCCACTTT.

This chain joins TRBV5-1 and TRBJ2-6, with TRBD1 matching 9 bases. The CDR3 is 17 residues long. The germline V gene encodes CDR1 SGHRS and CDR2 YFSETQ. After removal of 3 bases from V and 0 bases from J, the junction contained 4 bases not matched to a gene. As DNA, the CDR3 is TGCGCCAGCAGCTCAGGACAGGGGTTCTCTGGGGCCAACGTCCTGACTTTC. Amino acids: CASSSGQGFSGANVLTF.

This chain links TRBV5-6 with TRBJ1-4; 7 nucleotides align to TRBD1. Trimming cost V 0 bases and J 8 bases; bases outside gene matches: 7. Per germline, CDR1 SGHDT and CDR2 YYEEEE. The CDR3 consists of 15 residues. CDR3 sequence: CASSLEQGRGEKLFF. The CDR3, as DNA: TGTGCCAGCAGCTTGGAACAGGGGAGGGGAGAAAAACTGTTTTTT.

The chain employs TRBV11-2 and TRBJ2-7; 8 positions match TRBD1. This CDR3 has 16 amino acids. Germline lookup yields CDR1 SGHAT and CDR2 FQNNGV. The V segment lost 0 bases and the J segment 5 bases; nucleotides outside the gene matches: 9. The CDR3 nucleotides read TGTGCCAGCAGCTTAGATCATGGGACAGGCTACAACGAGCAGTACTTC. As protein: CASSLDHGTGYNEQYF. The full variable domain, with the rest looked up from reference TRBV11-2 and TRBJ2-7, is EAGVAQSPRYKIIEKRQSVAFWCNPISGHATLYWYQQILGQGPKLLIQFQNNGVVDDSQLPKDRFSAERLKGVDSTLKIQPAKLEDSAVYLCASSLDHGTGYNEQYFGPGTRLTVT.

This chain uses TRBV6-6 with TRBJ1-4; D not certain. Germline CDR1 and CDR2: MNHNY and SVGAGI (reference sequence). V was shortened by 3 bases and J by 0 bases, with 8 bases between the two germline ends. The CDR3 is 15 amino acids. The CDR3 coding sequence is TGTGCCAGCAGTTATACTCCCGCAACTAATGAAAAACTGTTTTTT. Protein: CASSYTPATNEKLFF.

The rearrangement joins TRBV7-3 to TRBJ1-2, with unresolved D. Trimming took off 2 bases at V and 2 bases at J, with 9 bases between the two ends. Per germline, CDR1 SGHTA and CDR2 FQGTGA. The CDR3 runs 14 residues. The CDR3 region is CASSLSADNYGYTF. In nucleotides, the CDR3 is TGTGCCAGCAGCTTATCGGCAGACAACTATGGCTACACCTTC.

The chain links TRBV5-1 to TRBJ2-2, with a possible D match to TRBD1 (6 bases). The CDR3 is 17 amino acids. The V end was cut by 4 bases, the J end by 0 bases, with 16 bases between. Looked up from germline, CDR1 is SGHRS and CDR2 is YFSETQ. CDR3 sequence reads: CASSNIQGNANTGELFF. For the CDR3, the DNA is TGCGCCAGCAGCAATATACAGGGAAACGCGAACACCGGGGAGCTGTTTTTT.

The rearrangement joins TRBV5-4 to TRBJ2-1; D possibly corresponds to TRBD2 (6 bases). CDR3 length: 15 amino acids. Looked up from germline, CDR1 is SGHNT and CDR2 is YYREEE (reference sequence). V was shortened by 0 bases and J by 3 bases, with 10 bases between the two germline ends. The CDR3 DNA reads TGTGCCAGCAGCTTGGTGGGGGGTAGCTACAATGAGCAGTTCTTC. This translates into CASSLVGGSYNEQFF.

This clone was seen more than once but under ten times. CDR3 bases: TGTGCCAGCAGCTTGTCTTGGCGGACGAGCTCCTACGAGCAGTACTTC. Protein sequence: CASSLSWRTSSYEQYF. The chain links TRBV5-4 to TRBJ2-7; D is ambiguous. Germline CDR1 SGHNT, CDR2 YYREEE (reference sequence). The CDR3 consists of 16 residues. Trimming removed 1 base from V and 0 bases from J, with 14 bases in between. Complete variable domain (other parts from reference TRBV5-4 and TRBJ2-7): ETGVTQSPTHLIKTRGQQVTLRCSSQSGHNTVSWYQQALGQGPQFIFQYYREEENGRGNFPPRFSGLQFPNYSSELNVNALELDDSALYLCASSLSWRTSSYEQYFGPGTRLTVT.

The chain has TRBV9 and TRBJ1-4, with 7 positions matching TRBD1. Germline CDR1 reads SGDLS; CDR2 reads YYNGEE. V shed 4 bases and J 8 bases; nucleotides not matched to a gene: 14. This CDR3 has 16 residues. For the CDR3, the DNA is TGTGCCAGCAGCCCATCGGCCCCAGGGGGAGGGGAAAAACTGTTTTTT. It specifies CASSPSAPGGGEKLFF.

The V and J genes are TRBV6-5 and TRBJ1-2; D remains unclear. This CDR3 has 14 residues. The V end lost 6 bases, the J end lost 1 base, and 12 bases lay between the germline ends. Germline values: CDR1 MNHEY, CDR2 SVGAGI. CDR3 protein: CASSRDTHNYGYTF. The CDR3 nucleotides are TGTGCCAGCAGCCGTGACACCCATAACTATGGCTACACCTTC.

This clone showed up just a few times. CDR3 DNA sequence: TGTGCCAGCAGCTTGGGGGGCCGGAATGAGCAGTTCTTC. It translates to CASSLGGRNEQFF. The rearrangement links TRBV7-3 to TRBJ2-1; D tentatively fits TRBD1 or TRBD2 (6 bases each). Looked up from germline, CDR1 is SGHTA and CDR2 is FQGTGA. The CDR3 is 13 residues long. V lost 3 bases and J lost 7, with 10 bases in between. Based on the CDR3 plus reference TRBV7-3 and TRBJ2-1, the full variable domain is GAGVSQTPSNKVTEKGKYVELRCDPISGHTALYWYRQSLGQGPEFLIYFQGTGAADDSGLPNDRFFAVRPEGSVSTLKIQRTERGDSAVYLCASSLGGRNEQFFGPGTRLTVL.

This clone was seen a few times. The rearrangement joins TRBV5-1 to TRBJ1-2; 8 nucleotides match TRBD1. The trim removed 7 bases at V and 8 bases at J, leaving 7 bases unmatched. The length of the CDR3 is 12 residues. Germline V CDR1 and CDR2: SGHRS, YFSETQ. The CDR3 nucleotides are TGCGCCAGCGGAACCCAGGGGGCGGGCTACACCTTC. Translated: CASGTQGAGYTF.

This clone was recorded a few times. The rearrangement links TRBV7-9 to TRBJ1-2; TRBD1 aligns across 9 bases. CDR1 SEHNR and CDR2 FQNEAQ come from the germline V gene (reference sequence). The J segment lost 7 bases and the V segment lost 1 base, leaving 4 bases of the junction unmatched. This CDR3 comprises 14 residues. The CDR3 loop reads CASSLGQGEGGYTF. CDR3 nucleotides: TGTGCCAGCAGCTTAGGACAGGGGGAAGGTGGCTACACCTTC.

The chain uses TRBV27 and TRBJ2-1; 7 nucleotides agree with TRBD2. Germline V gene lookup returns CDR1 MNHEY and CDR2 SMNVEV (reference sequence). The ends lost 4 bases at V and 1 base at J; junction bases unmatched: 7. The CDR3 totals 16 residues. The CDR3 DNA follows: TGTGCCAGCAGTTACAACCCAGCGGGGTCCTACAATGAGCAGTTCTTC. Residues: CASSYNPAGSYNEQFF.

CDR3 sequence (DNA): TGTGCCAGCAGCTTCGAGACAGGGAGAACCCCTGAAGCTTTCTTT. It codes for CASSFETGRTPEAFF. This rearrangement joins TRBV5-8 to TRBJ1-1; 7 nucleotides match TRBD1. Germline V gene sequence: CDR1 SGHTS, CDR2 YDEGEE. The CDR3 has 15 residues. J lost 6 bases, V lost 2 bases, and 10 bases had no gene match.

This clone was found a few times. The chain uses TRBV9 and TRBJ1-6; D gene ambiguous. There are 14 residues in the CDR3. Germline V lookup: CDR1 SGDLS, CDR2 YYNGEE. Trimming removed 2 bases at V and 8 bases at J, with 11 bases between. The CDR3 sequence is CASSVNPGDSPLHF. For the CDR3, the DNA is TGTGCCAGCAGCGTCAACCCCGGGGATTCACCCCTCCACTTT.

This clone was observed a single time. The V call is TRBV5-6, the J call TRBJ1-1; D might be TRBD1 (6 bases). V was cut by 4 bases and J by 6 bases, with 10 bases left in between. Germline loops: CDR1 SGHDT, CDR2 YYEEEE. CDR3 length: 12 residues. Written as DNA, the CDR3 is TGTGCCAGCAGCGCAAACAGGGCTGAAGCTTTCTTT. Its translation is CASSANRAEAFF.

The genes are TRBV5-6 and TRBJ2-1; TRBD2 might be the D (5 bases). Germline lookup yields CDR1 SGHDT and CDR2 YYEEEE. This CDR3 contains 13 residues. The V end was cut by 6 bases, the J end by 8 bases, with 15 bases between. The CDR3: CASNRGFLDEQFF. The CDR3 DNA sequence: TGTGCCAGCAATCGGGGTTTTTTAGATGAGCAGTTCTTC.

V and J are TRBV10-3 and TRBJ1-1; D not resolved. V was trimmed by 4 bases and J by 0 bases, leaving 6 bases between them. Germline V gene data show CDR1 as ENHRY and CDR2 as SYGVKD. The CDR3 totals 13 residues. The CDR3 loop reads CAISGRMNTEAFF. CDR3 DNA: TGTGCCATCAGTGGACGCATGAACACTGAAGCTTTCTTT.

V and J are TRBV7-3 and TRBJ2-7; 7 positions agree with TRBD1. The CDR3 is 15 residues long. The junction had 12 bases not matched to a gene; V was cut back by 5 bases and J by 5 bases. Germline-derived CDR1 and CDR2 are SGHTA and FQGTGA. The CDR3 is CASSQMRQGRDEQYF. The CDR3 region has the DNA TGTGCCAGCAGCCAGATGAGACAGGGAAGGGACGAGCAGTACTTC.

This sequence joins TRBV15 and TRBJ2-2; D is unresolved. The V end lost 0 bases, the J end lost 6 bases, and 23 bases lay between the germline ends. The CDR3 has 19 residues. CDR1 LNHNV and CDR2 YYDKDF come from the germline V gene (reference sequence). The CDR3 nucleotides are TGTGCCACCAGCAGAGATACCCCTGGCTTCTCTCTGATCGCCGGGGAGCTGTTTTTT. The encoded protein is CATSRDTPGFSLIAGELFF.

This chain connects TRBV6-5 to TRBJ2-3, with a possible D match to TRBD1 (6 bases). Germline loops: CDR1 MNHEY, CDR2 SVGAGI. Between the trimmed V and J ends, which lost 10 bases and 4 bases, there was a span of 18 bases. This CDR3 has 14 residues. The DNA of the CDR3 is TGTGCCACCCAAAGGCTACAGGGAGCAGATACGCAGTATTTT. Its translation: CATQRLQGADTQYF.

This chain links TRBV18 with TRBJ1-6; D possibly corresponds to TRBD1 (6 bases). Trimming shortened V by 3 bases and J by 10 bases, and 19 bases separated the two germline ends. Germline V CDR1 and CDR2: KGHSH, LQKENI. This CDR3 region has 16 residues. The CDR3 sequence is CASSPFGRGSESPLHF. CDR3 sequence (DNA): TGTGCCAGCTCACCCTTCGGGAGGGGGTCAGAATCACCCCTCCACTTT.

This chain uses TRBV5-1 with TRBJ1-6, with D possibly matching TRBD1 (5 bases). CDR3 length equals 14 residues. V shed 4 bases and J shed 8 bases, with 13 bases lying between them. CDR1 SGHRS and CDR2 YFSETQ come from the germline V gene. CDR3 residues: CASSEDGADSPLHF. CDR3 DNA: TGCGCCAGCAGCGAGGACGGGGCGGATTCACCCCTCCACTTT.